Detailed here is one T cell receptor (beta chain). The antigen is undetermined. Every donor, a Caucasian adult, lived in Nashville, Tennessee. This sample is drawn from a study of shared clonotypes between healthy human individuals. Study-wide results and caveats: Sampling included only blood; tissue repertoires likely differ. Clonotypes not shared had lower generation probabilities than those common to all four donors.

Clones were read by immunoSEQ multiplex PCR, and TCRdb kept only the in-frame ones, dropping some. In the table there are roughly 650,000 clones, around 97% of which are singletons. CDR1 and CDR2 from the germline V gene are ENHRY and SYGVKD. This CDR3 spans 14 amino acids. V lost 5 bases and J lost 1, with 11 bases in between. The origin of this receptor is a woman in her 30s in good health. V and J are TRBV10-3 and TRBJ1-1; D uncertain. The sequenced sample was naive CD4+ T cells sorted from blood. The subset is: CD45RA+ positively selected. CDR3 nucleotides: TGTGCCATCAGTCAGCGGACGGGGAACACTGAAGCTTTCTTT. This sequence encodes CAISQRTGNTEAFF.